The rows below give T cell receptor beta chains drawn from one sample of a study of T-cell memory formation after mild COVID-19. TCRdb fed the 5' RACE reads into MiXCR, producing one record per CDR3 protein. The sample includes tens of thousands of distinct CDR3 sequences, around 21% of them seen just once. Sequenced material: PBMCs or a T cell subset sorted from them (not recorded which). All receptors derive from an adult who had mild COVID-19 (a few samples of this study predate the infection). Cell type and time point are not known. Each CDR3 is given with its conserved first and last residue. A D gene is named only where the DNA matches it firmly. Clone size is given for some rows only: seen once, a few or many times, or a class if the clone is expanded.

abundance | j_gene | d_gene | v_gene | CDR3aa | CDR3nt
few | TRBJ1-1 | - | TRBV7-3 | CASSPHAGGTEAFF | TGTGCCAGCAGCCCCCACGCGGGGGGCACTGAAGCTTTCTTT
once | TRBJ1-5 | TRBD1 | TRBV12-3/TRBV12-4 | CASSIGQAIYNQPQHF | TGTGCCAGCAGCATAGGACAGGCGATCTACAATCAGCCCCAGCATTTT
many | TRBJ2-3 | - | TRBV19 | CASSSGLTDTQYF | TGTGCCAGTAGTAGCGGGTTAACAGATACGCAGTATTTT
many | TRBJ2-1 | - | TRBV7-2 | CASSLGSGTRNEQFF | TGTGCCAGCAGCTTGGGGTCGGGAACAAGGAATGAGCAGTTCTTC
many | TRBJ2-3 | TRBD2 | TRBV18 | CASSPGLAGGYTDTQYF | TGTGCCAGCTCACCCGGACTAGCGGGGGGCTACACAGATACGCAGTATTTT
many | TRBJ2-1 | - | TRBV15 | CATSITGYNEQFF | TGTGCCACCAGCATTACAGGGTACAATGAGCAGTTCTTC
many | TRBJ1-4 | - | TRBV7-2 | CASSLARGTNEKLFF | TGTGCCAGCAGCTTAGCCCGGGGAACTAATGAAAAACTGTTTTTT
many | TRBJ1-5 | - | TRBV7-2 | CASSLAGKNHQPQHF | TGTGCCAGCAGCTTAGCGGGAAAAAATCATCAGCCCCAGCATTTT
many | TRBJ2-7 | TRBD1 | TRBV12-3/TRBV12-4 | CASSPQDRAISYEQYF | TGTGCCAGCAGCCCTCAGGACAGGGCGATCTCCTACGAGCAGTACTTC
many | TRBJ1-5 | TRBD1 | TRBV7-9 | CASSRGTGGFSNQPQHF | TGTGCCAGCAGCCGTGGGACAGGGGGCTTTAGCAATCAGCCCCAGCATTTT
- | TRBJ2-1 | TRBD1 | TRBV14 | CASSQYGTAYNEQFF | TGTGCCAGCAGCCAATACGGGACAGCATACAATGAGCAGTTCTTC